These 8 T cell receptor beta chains share one sample of origin, sequenced in a study of glioma-infiltrating T cells. The iRepertoire nested amplicon-rescue multiplex PCR amplified TCR alpha and beta CDR3s from RNA. TCRdb re-derived calls from the multiplex PCR reads in MiXCR, one entry per CDR3 protein. Of about 190,000 distinct CDR3 sequences in the sample, roughly a third were seen once. The sample comprised glioma tissue, nonneoplastic brain tissue, or PBMCs (not recorded which). Every receptor here comes from a human donor with low-grade glioma or glioblastoma, undergoing nonglioma brain surgery, or in good health (not recorded which).

The sample holds many counts of this clonotype. This chain joins TRBV28 and TRBJ1-5; TRBD1 might be the D (6 bases). Germline lookup yields CDR1 MDHEN and CDR2 SYDVKM. CDR3 length equals 16 residues. V gave up 3 bases and J gave up 3 bases, with 15 bases separating them. The CDR3 coding sequence is TGTGCCAGCAGTTTGATTGGGGGCGGAGACAATCAGCCCCAGCATTTT. Translated: CASSLIGGGDNQPQHF.

This clonotype was counted a few times. The chain combines TRBV7-9 with TRBJ2-3; D unclear. Germline loops: CDR1 SEHNR, CDR2 FQNEAQ (reference sequence). This CDR3 is 16 amino acids long. V lost 4 bases, J lost 2 bases, and 16 bases lay in between. CDR3 coding DNA: TGTGCCAGCAGCTCGGTCACAGTGGTTTTCACAGATACGCAGTATTTT. Encoded protein: CASSSVTVVFTDTQYF.

This clonotype was seen many times. The rearrangement joins TRBV2 to TRBJ1-1, with no clear D. CDR1 is SNHLY and CDR2 is FYNNEI in the germline V gene. V lost 1 base to trimming and J lost 13 bases, with 16 bases between them. The CDR3 is made up of 13 amino acids. CDR3 loop: CASSEGIWGYGFF. DNA for the CDR3: TGTGCCAGCAGTGAAGGAATTTGGGGTTATGGTTTCTTT.

As to this clonotype: This could be a read error, since a much larger clone is one nucleotide away. This chain joins TRBV18 and TRBJ2-7; D perhaps matches TRBD1 (6 bases). The CDR3 extends over 15 amino acids. CDR1 is KGHSH, CDR2 LQKENI, per germline. Trimming left V 4 bases short and J 0 bases short, with 13 bases between. CDR3 region: CASSQLRGGSYEQYF. The CDR3 nucleotides are TGTGCCAGCTCACAACTCAGGGGTGGCTCCTACGAGCAGTACTTC.

This clonotype was detected ten times or more. J is TRBJ1-1 and V is TRBV4-2; no reliable D call. Looked up from germline, CDR1 is LGHNA and CDR2 is YNFKEQ. The CDR3 covers 12 residues. Trimming stripped 3 bases from V and 8 bases from J, with 10 bases between. For the CDR3, the DNA is TGTGCCAGCAGCCAGTCACAACTGGAAGCTTTCTTT. Its protein is CASSQSQLEAFF.

About this clonotype: An end of the junction differs from the germline gene, which may be a read error. V usage is TRBV27 and J usage is TRBJ1-1; no reliable D call. CDR3 size: 13 residues. Looked up from germline, CDR1 is MNHEY and CDR2 is SMNVEV (reference sequence). CDR3 DNA: TGTGCCAGCAGTTCGGGCGGGTGTACTGAAGCTTTCTTC. Its protein is CASSSGGCTEAFF.

The table lists this clonotype with many counts. The V and J genes are TRBV19 and TRBJ2-1; no firm D call. The germline V gene encodes CDR1 LNHDA and CDR2 SQIVND (reference sequence). The V end was cut by 6 bases, the J end by 6 bases, with 9 bases between. This CDR3 spans 12 amino acids. The CDR3 loop is CASSAGLNEQFF. The CDR3 DNA is TGTGCCAGTAGCGCCGGTCTCAATGAGCAGTTCTTC.

The DNA for the CDR3 is TGTGCCAGCAGCCCAGCGGCCCGGCCCAACTCTGGAAACACCATATATTTT. Translating gives CASSPAARPNSGNTIYF. This sequence joins TRBV7-6 and TRBJ1-3; D ambiguous. The CDR3 spans 17 residues. Germline loops: CDR1 SGHVS, CDR2 FNYEAQ. V lost 5 bases, J lost 0 bases, and 17 bases lay in between.